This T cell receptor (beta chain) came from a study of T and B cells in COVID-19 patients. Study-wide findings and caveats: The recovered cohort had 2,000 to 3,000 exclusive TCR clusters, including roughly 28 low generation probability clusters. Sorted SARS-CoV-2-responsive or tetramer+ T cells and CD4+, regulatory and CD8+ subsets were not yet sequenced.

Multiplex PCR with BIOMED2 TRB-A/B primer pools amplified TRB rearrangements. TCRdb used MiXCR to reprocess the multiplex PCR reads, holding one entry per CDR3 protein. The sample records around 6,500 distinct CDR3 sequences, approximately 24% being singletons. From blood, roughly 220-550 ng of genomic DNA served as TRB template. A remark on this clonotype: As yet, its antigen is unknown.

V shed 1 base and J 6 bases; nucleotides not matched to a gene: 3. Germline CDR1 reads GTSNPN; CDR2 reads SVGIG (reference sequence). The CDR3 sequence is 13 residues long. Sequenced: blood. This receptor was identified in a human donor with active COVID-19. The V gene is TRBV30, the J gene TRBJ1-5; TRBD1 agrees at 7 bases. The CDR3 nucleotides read TGTGCCTGGAGTGGACAGGGCAGTCAGCCCCAGCATTTT. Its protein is CAWSGQGSQPQHF.